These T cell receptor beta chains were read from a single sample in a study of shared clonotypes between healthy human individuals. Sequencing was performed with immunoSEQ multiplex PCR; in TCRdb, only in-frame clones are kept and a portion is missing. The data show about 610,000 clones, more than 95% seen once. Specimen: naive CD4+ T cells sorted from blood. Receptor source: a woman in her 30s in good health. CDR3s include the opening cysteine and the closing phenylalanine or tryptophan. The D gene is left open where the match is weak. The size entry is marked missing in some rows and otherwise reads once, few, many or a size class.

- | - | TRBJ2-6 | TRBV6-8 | CARHRKATSGANVLTF | TGTGCCCGACACAGGAAAGCAACCTCTGGGGCCAACGTCCTGACTTTC
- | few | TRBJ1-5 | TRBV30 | CAWSNGVHQPQHF | TGTGCCTGGAGTAATGGGGTTCATCAGCCCCAGCATTTT
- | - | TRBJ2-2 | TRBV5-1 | CASSFVLTGELFF | TGCGCCAGCAGCTTTGTTTTAACCGGGGAGCTGTTTTTT
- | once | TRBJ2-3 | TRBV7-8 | CASMMFLREPDTQYF | TGTGCCAGCATGATGTTCCTCCGGGAGCCAGATACGCAGTATTTT
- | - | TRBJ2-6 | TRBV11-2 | CASSPQSSGANVLTF | TGTGCCAGCAGCCCCCAGAGCTCTGGGGCCAACGTCCTGACTTTC
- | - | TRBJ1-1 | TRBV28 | CASSSGGLAANTEAFF | TGTGCCAGCAGTTCTGGGGGTTTGGCTGCGAACACTGAAGCTTTCTTT
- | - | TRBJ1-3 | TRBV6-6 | CASSYSTDSGNTIYF | TGTGCCAGCAGTTACTCGACCGACTCTGGAAACACCATATATTTT
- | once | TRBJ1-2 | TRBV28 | CASSSLGGGFGYTF | TGTGCCAGCAGTTCCCTTGGGGGGGGCTTTGGCTACACCTTC
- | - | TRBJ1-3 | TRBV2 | CASSPTGSGGNTIYF | TGTGCCAGCAGTCCCACAGGGTCGGGAGGAAACACCATATATTTT
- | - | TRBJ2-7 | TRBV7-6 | CASKQEGKSYEQYF | TGTGCCAGCAAACAGGAGGGGAAATCCTACGAGCAGTACTTC
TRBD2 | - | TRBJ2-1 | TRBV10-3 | CAITGTSGDLYNEQFF | TGTGCCATCACCGGGACTAGCGGGGATCTCTACAATGAGCAGTTCTTC
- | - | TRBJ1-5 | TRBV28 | CASSPPGEGIPYSNQPQHF | TGTGCCAGCAGTCCCCCAGGGGAGGGGATCCCTTATAGCAATCAGCCCCAGCATTTT
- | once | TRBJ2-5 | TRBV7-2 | CASSPGDRRETQYF | TGTGCCAGCAGCCCCGGCGACAGGCGGGAGACCCAGTACTTC
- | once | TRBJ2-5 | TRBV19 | CASSTSVEEQYF | TGTGCCAGTAGTACGTCTGTGGAAGAGCAGTACTTC
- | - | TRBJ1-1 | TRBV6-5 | CASSYSISRNTEAFF | TGTGCCAGCAGTTACTCGATATCCAGGAACACTGAAGCTTTCTTT
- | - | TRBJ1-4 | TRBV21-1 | CASSGRREDFEKLFF | TGTGCCAGCAGCGGTCGCCGCGAGGACTTCGAAAAACTGTTTTTT
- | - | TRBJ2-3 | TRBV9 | CASSVALGGFLAGSTDTQYF | TGTGCCAGCAGCGTAGCTTTAGGGGGTTTTTTGGCGGGCAGCACAGATACGCAGTATTTT
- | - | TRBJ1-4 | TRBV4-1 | CASGILLGEKLFF | TGCGCCAGCGGCATCCTACTCGGAGAAAAACTGTTTTTT
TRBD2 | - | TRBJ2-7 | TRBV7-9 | CASSLSGSPYEQYF | TGTGCCAGCAGCCTCAGCGGGAGCCCCTACGAGCAGTACTTC
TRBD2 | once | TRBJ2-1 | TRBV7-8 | CASIRVSGRAGEQFF | TGTGCCAGCATCCGAGTTAGCGGGAGGGCCGGAGAGCAGTTCTTC
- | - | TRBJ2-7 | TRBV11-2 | CASSLEGRGSSYEQYF | TGTGCCAGCAGCTTAGAGGGGCGAGGGTCCTCCTACGAGCAGTACTTC
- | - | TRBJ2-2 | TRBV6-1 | CASSPWEGGELFF | TGTGCCAGCAGTCCGTGGGAAGGCGGGGAGCTGTTTTTT
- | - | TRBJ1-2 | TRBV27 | CASSPHINYGYTF | TGTGCCAGCAGTCCCCACATCAACTATGGCTACACCTTC
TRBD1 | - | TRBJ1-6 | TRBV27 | CASSSSGQGAMRYNSPLHF | TGTGCCAGCAGTTCGTCTGGACAGGGGGCGATGAGGTATAATTCACCCCTCCACTTT
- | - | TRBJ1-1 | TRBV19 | CASTSRGKATEAFF | TGTGCCAGTACCTCTCGGGGGAAGGCGACTGAAGCTTTCTTT
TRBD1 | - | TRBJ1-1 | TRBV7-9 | CASSFSAGGGTEAFF | TGTGCCAGCAGCTTCTCGGCAGGGGGCGGGACTGAAGCTTTCTTT
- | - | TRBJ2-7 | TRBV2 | CASSGRDLAYEQYF | TGTGCCAGCAGTGGACGGGACTTAGCCTACGAGCAGTACTTC
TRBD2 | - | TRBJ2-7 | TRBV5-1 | CASSPGRASGSLAYEQYF | TGCGCCAGCAGCCCTGGTAGGGCTAGCGGGAGTCTCGCCTACGAGCAGTACTTC
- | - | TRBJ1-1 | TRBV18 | CASSRQETKMNTEAFF | TGTGCCAGCTCACGGCAGGAGACGAAGATGAACACTGAAGCTTTCTTT
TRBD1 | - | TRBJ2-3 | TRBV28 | CASVTGGSTDTQYF | TGTGCCAGTGTTACAGGGGGTAGCACAGATACGCAGTATTTT